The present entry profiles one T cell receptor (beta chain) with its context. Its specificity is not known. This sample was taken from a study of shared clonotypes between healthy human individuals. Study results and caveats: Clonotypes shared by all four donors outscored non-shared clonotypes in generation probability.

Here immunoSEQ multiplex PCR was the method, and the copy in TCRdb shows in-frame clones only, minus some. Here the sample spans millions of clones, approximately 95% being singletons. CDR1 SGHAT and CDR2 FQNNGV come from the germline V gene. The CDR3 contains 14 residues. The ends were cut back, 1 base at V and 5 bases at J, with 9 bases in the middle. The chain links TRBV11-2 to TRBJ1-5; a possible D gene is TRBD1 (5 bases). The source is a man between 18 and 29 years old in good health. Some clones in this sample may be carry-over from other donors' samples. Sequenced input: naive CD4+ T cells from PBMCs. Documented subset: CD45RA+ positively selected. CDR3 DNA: TGTGCCAGCAGCTTAGTTGGAGGGGATCAGCCCCAGCATTTT. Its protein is CASSLVGGDQPQHF. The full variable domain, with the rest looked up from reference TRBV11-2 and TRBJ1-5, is EAGVAQSPRYKIIEKRQSVAFWCNPISGHATLYWYQQILGQGPKLLIQFQNNGVVDDSQLPKDRFSAERLKGVDSTLKIQPAKLEDSAVYLCASSLVGGDQPQHFGDGTRLSIL.